One and the same sample provided the 31 T cell receptor beta chains below, sequenced in a study of Tregs in tolerant kidney transplant recipients. TCRdb keeps only in-frame clones here, not all; method: immunoSEQ multiplex PCR. The sample data list roughly 48,000 clones. Source: CD4+ T cells from blood, taken before the transplant. The source of these receptors is a human donor who received a combined kidney and bone marrow transplant.

Note on this clone: From the germline J gene comes the end of the CDR3, since the read stops 3 residues before it. The chain uses TRBV19 and TRBJ2-1; 8 bases align to TRBD1. The CDR3 totals 16 residues. CDR1 and CDR2 from the germline V gene are LNHDA and SQIVND (reference sequence). The V and J ends lost 0 bases and 5 bases, in that order; junction bases with no gene match: 6. CDR3 bases read: TGTGCCAGTAGTATAGATAGGACAGGGTTTCACAATGAG. This encodes CASSIDRTGFHNE. From start to end, the CDR3 is CASSIDRTGFHNEQFF.

As concerns this clone: From the germline J gene comes the end of the CDR3, since the read stops 3 residues before it. V and J are TRBV30 and TRBJ2-1; D ambiguous. Germline V lookup: CDR1 GTSNPN, CDR2 SVGIG (reference sequence). Between the trimmed V and J ends, which lost 5 bases and 6 bases, there was a span of 8 bases. CDR3 length: 11 amino acids. CDR3 DNA (partial): TGTGCCTGGTTGCAGCGCAATGAG. The encoded protein is CAWLQRNE. The CDR3 as a whole reads CAWLQRNEQFF.

Comment on this clone: Read sequence stops 3 residues before the CDR3 end, and the germline J gene provides the missing end. The V call is TRBV20-1, the J call TRBJ2-6; tentatively, D is TRBD2 (5 bases). Trimming stripped 2 bases from V and 4 bases from J, with 6 bases between. Per germline, CDR1 DFQATT and CDR2 SNEGSKA (reference sequence). The CDR3 runs to 13 residues. CDR3 in amino acids: CSARSGGANVLTF. CDR3 DNA (partial): TGCAGTGCTAGATCGGGGGGGGCCAACGTC.

In regard to this clone: The read ends 3 residues shy of where the CDR3 ends; the end is completed using the germline J gene. The chain combines TRBV30 with TRBJ2-1; 11 bases agree with TRBD2. Trimming at V came to 1 base and at J to 5 bases, leaving 4 bases not matched to a gene. The CDR3 covers 15 residues. In germline, CDR1 is GTSNPN, CDR2 SVGIG (reference sequence). CDR3 amino acids: CAWSGGLADNNEQFF. CDR3 DNA, as far as it was read: TGTGCCTGGAGTGGGGGACTAGCGGACAACAATGAG.

The DNA read from the CDR3 is TGTGCCAGCAGCTTAGGGCCCGCCCAAGAGACC. Protein sequence: CASSLGPAQET. The full-length CDR3 reads as CASSLGPAQETQYF. The V gene is TRBV7-2, the J gene TRBJ2-5; D uncertain. The read is 3 residues too short to cover the CDR3 end, so that end is filled in from the germline J gene. Germline assignment: CDR1 SGHTA and CDR2 FQGNSA. The CDR3 extends over 14 amino acids. V was clipped by 1 base and J by 1 base, with 7 bases between them.

With respect to this clone: Read sequence stops 3 residues before the CDR3 end, and the germline J gene provides the missing end. This chain uses TRBV14 with TRBJ2-3; 7 bases map to TRBD2. CDR1 and CDR2 from the germline V gene are SGHDN and FVKESK. V shed 0 bases, J shed 7 bases, and the junction held 4 bases outside the gene matches. The CDR3 contains 14 residues. Partial CDR3 DNA: TGTGCCAGCAGCCAAGAAGGGACTATTAATACG. It is translated as CASSQEGTINT. The complete CDR3 sequence is CASSQEGTINTQYF.

In regard to this clone: The read gets to within 3 residues of the CDR3 end, and the germline J gene fills in the rest. This sequence joins TRBV18 and TRBJ2-1; D not certain. V lost 1 base, J lost 5 bases, and 12 bases lay in between. Germline CDR1 reads KGHSH; CDR2 reads LQKENI. The CDR3 has 15 amino acids. CDR3 residues: CASSPRQARDNEQFF. The covered CDR3 bases are TGTGCCAGCTCACCACGGCAGGCTCGCGACAATGAG.

With respect to this clone: Read data end 3 residues before the CDR3 end; the end is taken from the germline J gene. This sequence joins TRBV5-1 and TRBJ2-3; 10 bases match TRBD2. With V trimmed by 4 bases and J by 4 bases, 6 bases remained unmatched. The CDR3 is 15 residues long. Germline V CDR1 and CDR2: SGHRS, YFSETQ. This CDR3 reads CASSGSGRASDTQYF. The CDR3 bases that were read are TGCGCCAGCAGCGGGAGCGGGAGGGCCTCAGATACG.

To note about this clone: The read finishes 3 residues shy of the CDR3 end, and the germline J gene is used to complete it. The genes are TRBV5-1 and TRBJ2-7; 10 bases line up with TRBD1. CDR1 SGHRS and CDR2 YFSETQ come from the germline V gene. The CDR3 sequence is 15 residues long. J was trimmed by 2 bases and V by 4 bases; bases with no gene match: 6. Incomplete CDR3 DNA: TGCGCCAGCAGCCCCGGACAGGGGGGCGCCTACGAG. This gives the protein CASSPGQGGAYE. The complete CDR3 protein is CASSPGQGGAYEQYF.

The sequenced CDR3 bases are TGTGCCAGCACCGAGGGGGATGGC. Translated: CASTEGDG. From start to end, the CDR3 is CASTEGDGYTF. The rearrangement links TRBV2 to TRBJ1-2, with D possibly matching TRBD1 (6 bases). Coverage ceases 3 residues before the CDR3 finishes, and the germline J gene fills in the end. The length of the CDR3 is 11 residues. The V end lost 7 bases, the J end lost 6 bases, and 9 bases lay between the germline ends. CDR1 and CDR2 (germline): SNHLY, FYNNEI.

A word on this clone: A read error may produce the germline difference seen at one junction end. The DNA ends 3 residues before the CDR3 does, and the rest of the CDR3 is filled in from the germline J gene. The chain recombines TRBV7-7 with TRBJ1-4; TRBD1 might be the D (5 bases). The germline V gene encodes CDR1 SSHAT and CDR2 FNYEAQ (reference sequence). This CDR3 contains 16 residues. CDR3 sequence: CASSLGGDPPNEKLFF. CDR3 bases read: TGTGCTAGCAGCTTAGGCGGGGACCCACCCAATGAAAAA.

With regard to this clone: From the germline J gene comes the end of the CDR3, since the read stops 3 residues before it. Other DNA sequences in the sample encode the same CDR3. This chain uses TRBV19 with TRBJ1-1; D might be TRBD1 (6 bases). The V gene lost 6 bases and the J gene lost 6 bases, with 11 bases spanning the gap. The germline gives CDR1 LNHDA, CDR2 SQIVND (reference sequence). CDR3 length: 12 amino acids. CDR3 sequence reads: CASSKQGPEAFF. CDR3 DNA (partial): TGTGCCAGTAGCAAACAGGGACCTGAA.

CDR3 loop: CSAQPGSSDTDTQYF. CDR3 bases read: TGCAGTGCTCAGCCCGGGTCTAGCGACACAGATACG. The chain employs TRBV20-1 and TRBJ2-3, with D possibly matching TRBD2 (6 bases). The read ends 3 residues shy of where the CDR3 ends; the end is completed using the germline J gene. CDR1 and CDR2 from the germline V gene are DFQATT and SNEGSKA (reference sequence). The CDR3 runs 15 residues. V dropped 5 bases and J dropped 2 bases, with 17 bases sitting between them.

Comment on this clone: The junction does not match germline at one end; this may be a read error. The read ends 3 residues before the CDR3 terminus; that terminus is restored from the germline J gene. This rearrangement joins TRBV7-7 to TRBJ2-3, with 15 bases fitting TRBD2. CDR3 length: 16 residues. Germline V gene data show CDR1 as SSHAT and CDR2 as FNYEAQ (reference sequence). CDR3 DNA, as far as it was read: TGTGCTAGCAGCTTAGGACTAGCGGGAGGGTCAGATACG. This encodes CASSLGLAGGSDT. The entire CDR3 is CASSLGLAGGSDTQYF. Supplemented by reference TRBV7-7 and TRBJ2-3, the full variable domain reads GAGVSQSPRYKVTKRGQDVTLRCDPISSHATLYWYQQALGQGPEFLTYFNYEAQPDKSGLPSDRFSAERPEGSISTLTIQRTEQRDSAMYRCASSLGLAGGSDTQYFGPGTRLTVL.

As for this clone: Sequencing ends 3 residues short of the CDR3 end; the germline J gene provides the rest. This sequence joins TRBV19 and TRBJ2-1; no definite D call. CDR3 length equals 14 residues. Deletions cut 2 bases from V and 9 bases from J, with 14 bases between. CDR1 LNHDA and CDR2 SQIVND come from the germline V gene (reference sequence). The sequenced part of the CDR3 DNA is TGTGCCAGTAGTATAACTACCATCATGGGTGAG. Translation: CASSITTIMGE. The complete CDR3 protein is CASSITTIMGEQFF.

The sequenced CDR3 bases are TGTGCCAGTAGTACCATGCCTCGGGGTAGCAATCAGCCC. It encodes CASSTMPRGSNQP. The full CDR3 reads CASSTMPRGSNQPQHF. This rearrangement joins TRBV19 to TRBJ1-5; D is unresolved. The read gets to within 3 residues of the CDR3 end, and the germline J gene fills in the rest. There are 16 residues in the CDR3. Trimming took off 4 bases at V and 0 bases at J, with 13 bases between the two ends. The germline V gene encodes CDR1 LNHDA and CDR2 SQIVND (reference sequence).

CDR3 sequence: CAISEGTSGYTDTQYF. The covered CDR3 bases are TGTGCCATCAGTGAAGGGACTAGCGGTTACACAGATACG. The V call is TRBV10-3, the J call TRBJ2-3, with 11 bases lining up with TRBD2. The read finishes 3 residues shy of the CDR3 end, and the germline J gene is used to complete it. Germline V lookup: CDR1 ENHRY, CDR2 SYGVKD. Germline trimming cut 3 bases from V and 2 bases from J; bases unmatched to any gene: 4. The CDR3 totals 16 residues.

A remark on this clone: The read finishes 3 residues shy of the CDR3 end, and the germline J gene is used to complete it. The chain carries TRBV5-1 and TRBJ2-5; a possible D gene is TRBD2 (5 bases). The CDR3 runs to 15 residues. Per the germline V gene, CDR1 is SGHRS and CDR2 is YFSETQ. Between the trimmed V and J ends, which lost 2 bases and 2 bases, there was a span of 13 bases. CDR3 protein: CASSLTGGQQETQYF. CDR3 DNA, as far as it was read: TGCGCCAGCAGCTTAACGGGCGGGCAACAAGAGACC.

As for this clone: The read stops 3 residues short of the end of the CDR3; the missing end is completed from the germline J gene. The V call is TRBV20-1, the J call TRBJ2-5, with a possible D match to TRBD2 (6 bases). The CDR3 contains 14 residues. Trimming pared 5 bases from V and 1 base from J, leaving 14 bases between. In germline, CDR1 is DFQATT, CDR2 SNEGSKA (reference sequence). CDR3 bases read: TGCAGTGCTTTTACGGGACTCCTCCAAGAGACC. Translation gives CSAFTGLLQET. The whole CDR3 sequence is CSAFTGLLQETQYF.

Comment on this clone: The CDR3 end falls 3 residues outside the read, so it is completed with the germline J gene. The rearrangement joins TRBV18 to TRBJ2-3; possibly TRBD2 for D (6 bases). There are 16 residues in the CDR3. The germline V and J ends were trimmed by 3 bases and 3 bases, with 16 bases remaining between them. Germline CDR1 is KGHSH and CDR2 is LQKENI. The CDR3 region is CASSPLGPRGTDTQYF. CDR3 DNA (partial): TGTGCCAGCTCACCTTTGGGGCCCCGGGGGACAGATACG.

Points on this clone: The sequenced fragment ends 3 residues before the CDR3 boundary, so the rest is inferred from the germline J gene. The chain couples TRBV5-6 to TRBJ2-7; D gene unclear. This CDR3 comprises 14 residues. V gave up 4 bases and J gave up 5 bases, with 16 bases separating them. Germline values: CDR1 SGHDT, CDR2 YYEEEE. CDR3 bases read: TGTGCCAGCAGCCGCCGACAATCCCTCCACGAG. As protein: CASSRRQSLHE. The full CDR3 protein is CASSRRQSLHEQYF.

A note on this clone: Read data end 3 residues before the CDR3 end; the end is taken from the germline J gene. The chain recombines TRBV12-5 with TRBJ1-1; D is unresolved. Per germline, CDR1 LGHNT and CDR2 FRNRAP. With 0 bases removed from V and 7 bases from J, the gap between germline ends came to 6 bases. The CDR3 length is 12 residues. The sequenced CDR3 bases are TGTGCTAGTGGTTTGGTACTATTTGAA. Translating gives CASGLVLFE. The full CDR3 sequence reads CASGLVLFEAFF.

About this clone: Sequencing ends 3 residues short of the CDR3 end; the germline J gene provides the rest. V is TRBV6-1 and J is TRBJ1-1; TRBD1 agrees at 9 bases. The CDR3 is 15 residues long. Germline V gene sequence: CDR1 MNHNS, CDR2 SASEGT. CDR3 in amino acids: CASTQATGGAEEAFF. The covered CDR3 bases are TGTGCCAGCACTCAAGCCACAGGGGGCGCAGAGGAA.

Turning to this clone: The read falls 3 residues short of the CDR3 end, and the missing part is taken from the germline J gene. The rearrangement uses TRBV20-1 and TRBJ1-1; D is possibly TRBD1 (5 bases). This CDR3 contains 14 residues. CDR1 is DFQATT, CDR2 SNEGSKA, per germline (reference sequence). V was shortened by 3 bases and J by 0 bases, with 11 bases between the two germline ends. The CDR3 loop is CSASRAELNTEAFF. The DNA read from the CDR3 is TGCAGTGCTAGCAGGGCAGAATTGAACACTGAA.

With respect to this clone: The CDR3 goes on 3 residues after the read ends, and that part is filled in from the germline J gene. The chain couples TRBV2 to TRBJ1-3, with D possibly matching TRBD1 (6 bases). CDR1 is SNHLY and CDR2 is FYNNEI in the germline V gene. The CDR3 has 15 amino acids. The germline V and J ends were trimmed by 5 bases and 3 bases, with 14 bases remaining between them. The DNA read from the CDR3 is TGTGCCAGCAGTTTCACAGGGATTCGTGGAAACACC. Protein sequence: CASSFTGIRGNT. The entire CDR3 sequence reads CASSFTGIRGNTIYF.

As for this clone: The CDR3 goes on 3 residues after the read ends, and that part is filled in from the germline J gene. The chain joins TRBV7-2 to TRBJ2-1, with a weak D call TRBD2 (6 bases). The V gene lost 2 bases and the J gene lost 8 bases, with 10 bases spanning the gap. This CDR3 contains 13 residues. Germline V gene data show CDR1 as SGHTA and CDR2 as FQGNSA. The sequenced part of the CDR3 DNA is TGTGCCAGCAGCTTAATGCGGGGCCATGAG. It is translated as CASSLMRGHE. The full CDR3 protein is CASSLMRGHEQFF.

In the case of this clone: Read data end 3 residues before the CDR3 end; the end is taken from the germline J gene. V gene TRBV7-2 combines with J gene TRBJ2-7; D unresolved. The CDR3 is 13 amino acids. Trimming shortened V by 2 bases and J by 5 bases, and 10 bases separated the two germline ends. Germline V lookup: CDR1 SGHTA, CDR2 FQGNSA. The sequenced part of the CDR3 DNA is TGTGCCAGCAGCTTAACTCACTACCACGAG. This sequence encodes CASSLTHYHE. Given in full, the CDR3 is CASSLTHYHEQYF.

The CDR3 protein is CAISDHGGTGAYNEQFF. The part of the CDR3 DNA that was read is TGTGCCATCAGTGATCACGGCGGGACAGGAGCCTACAATGAG. The genes are TRBV10-3 and TRBJ2-1; 8 bases fit TRBD1. The CDR3 end is not reached by the read, which stops 3 residues before it; the germline J gene fills it in. CDR1 and CDR2 (germline): ENHRY, SYGVKD. This CDR3 comprises 17 residues. The ends lost 3 bases at V and 2 bases at J; junction bases unmatched: 9.

Points on this clone: The observed sequence ends 3 residues before the CDR3 terminus, with the missing tail filled in from the germline J gene. The V call is TRBV20-1, the J call TRBJ2-3; unclear D gene. The CDR3 is made up of 14 amino acids. V lost 3 bases to trimming and J lost 2 bases, with 12 bases between them. The V gene's germline CDR1 is DFQATT and CDR2 SNEGSKA (reference sequence). The sequenced CDR3 bases are TGCAGTGCTAGCCTTGGCGGAAACACAGATACG. Its translation: CSASLGGNTDT. The entire CDR3 protein is CSASLGGNTDTQYF.

About this clone itself: The read is 3 residues too short to cover the CDR3 end, so that end is filled in from the germline J gene. V usage is TRBV5-1 and J usage is TRBJ1-1; 8 bases fit TRBD1. Germline trimming cut 3 bases from V and 4 bases from J; bases unmatched to any gene: 8. The CDR3 is 15 residues long. The germline V gene encodes CDR1 SGHRS and CDR2 YFSETQ. CDR3 region: CASSSLSTGGTEAFF. CDR3 bases read: TGCGCCAGCAGCTCTTTAAGCACAGGGGGCACTGAA.

Of note for this clone: The read halts 3 residues ahead of the CDR3 end, with the missing end drawn from the germline J gene. V gene TRBV20-1 combines with J gene TRBJ2-7; D not certain. The CDR3 is 12 amino acids. From germline, CDR1 is DFQATT and CDR2 SNEGSKA (reference sequence). Trimming took off 0 bases at V and 3 bases at J, with 6 bases between the two ends. Partial CDR3 DNA: TGCAGTGCTAGAGAGGTCTACTACGAG. Protein: CSAREVYYE. The whole CDR3 protein reads CSAREVYYEQYF.